Listed here is a single T cell receptor (beta chain). There are 14 residues in the CDR3. Per the germline V gene, CDR1 is KGHSH and CDR2 is LQKENI. Trimming left V 0 bases short and J 6 bases short, with 12 bases between. This entry comes from a study of blood T cell repertoires in COVID-19. Per the study methods: Reference gene primers were amplified, and this amplification served to estimate nucleated cell counts. Only in-frame clones appear in the TCRdb table, and some are missing; sequencing was by immunoSEQ multiplex PCR. V, J and clone size reflect that table, while D and trimming were determined from the DNA. The sample records 95,000 to 150,000 clones, around 82% being singletons.

Sample: peripheral blood. This clonotype was obtained from a human donor in a cohort sampled during active COVID-19. V usage is TRBV18 and J usage is TRBJ2-7; no clear D gene. The CDR3: CASSPPSAAGEQYF. The CDR3 DNA reads as TGTGCCAGCTCACCACCTTCAGCTGCAGGCGAGCAGTACTTC.